A selection of T cell receptor beta chains follows, all from one sample in a study of blood T cell repertoires in COVID-19. Profiling relied on immunoSEQ multiplex PCR, and the TCRdb table lists in-frame clones only, not all of them. The table lists roughly 100,000 clones, 91% of them singletons. Sequencing was carried out using peripheral blood. The receptors were gathered from a man aged 18 to 30 with acute or convalescent COVID-19. Both conserved end residues are part of each CDR3. The order of the fields is V gene, D gene, clone size, J gene, CDR3 length, CDR3 protein, CDR3 DNA. A D gene is named only where the DNA matches it firmly. Not every row has a clone size; where given, it reads once, few, many or a size class.

TRBV11-3	TRBD2	.	TRBJ2-3	16	CASSKGTSGGIDTQYF	TGTGCCAGCAGCAAAGGGACTAGCGGGGGGATAGATACGCAGTATTTT
TRBV27	.	.	TRBJ1-2	12	CASKSINYGYTF	TGTGCCTCGAAGAGCATAAACTATGGCTACACCTTC
TRBV29-1	TRBD1	.	TRBJ2-7	13	CSVVGQGNYEQYF	TGCAGCGTAGTAGGACAGGGGAACTACGAGCAGTACTTC
TRBV7-9	.	.	TRBJ1-2	13	CASSLDDRTGYTF	TGTGCCAGCAGCTTAGATGACAGGACGGGCTACACCTTC
TRBV29-1	TRBD1	.	TRBJ1-2	13	CSVETGTGKSSTF	TGCAGCGTTGAGACCGGGACAGGGAAATCTAGCACCTTC
TRBV6-5	TRBD2	.	TRBJ2-1	15	CASSFSGSSYNEQFF	TGTGCCAGCAGTTTTAGCGGGAGCTCCTACAATGAGCAGTTCTTC
TRBV5-1	.	.	TRBJ2-5	16	CASSLGTVLYQETQYF	TGCGCCAGCAGCTTGGGGACAGTACTGTACCAAGAGACCCAGTACTTC
TRBV30	TRBD2	.	TRBJ2-2	15	CAWSVGTSVTGELFF	TGTGCCTGGAGTGTGGGGACTAGCGTAACCGGGGAGCTGTTTTTT
TRBV7-9	.	.	TRBJ1-6	14	CASSSRDVNSPLHF	TGTGCCAGCAGCTCCCGGGATGTAAATTCACCCCTCCACTTT
TRBV4-2	TRBD2	.	TRBJ2-5	16	CASSQPAAGRQETQYF	TGTGCCAGCAGCCAACCAGCAGCGGGGAGGCAAGAGACCCAGTACTTC
TRBV5-6	TRBD1	.	TRBJ2-3	13	CASSPQGTDTQYF	TGTGCCAGCAGCCCACAGGGGACAGATACGCAGTATTTT
TRBV18	TRBD1	.	TRBJ1-3	15	CASSPLQGAGNTIYF	TGTGCCAGCTCACCGCTACAGGGGGCTGGAAACACCATATATTTT
TRBV5-1	.	.	TRBJ1-1	17	CASSLGPAGLGITEAFF	TGCGCCAGCAGCTTGGGTCCGGCAGGGCTGGGGATCACTGAAGCTTTCTTT
TRBV18	.	.	TRBJ2-7	13	CASSPPPQAEQYF	TGTGCCAGCTCACCACCCCCGCAAGCCGAGCAGTACTTC
TRBV13	TRBD2	.	TRBJ2-2	19	CASSLLPGLAGGGTGELFF	TGTGCCAGCAGCTTACTCCCGGGACTAGCGGGAGGCGGCACCGGGGAGCTGTTTTTT
TRBV19	TRBD1	.	TRBJ2-2	14	CASLGTGGYGELFF	TGTGCCAGTCTGGGGACAGGGGGCTACGGGGAGCTGTTTTTT
TRBV29-1	TRBD2	.	TRBJ2-1	15	CSVVLAGVGYNEQFF	TGCAGCGTGGTACTAGCGGGAGTTGGCTACAATGAGCAGTTCTTC
TRBV28	.	.	TRBJ1-2	15	CASSLRGQGQHGYTF	TGTGCCAGCAGTTTAAGGGGCCAGGGGCAGCATGGCTACACCTTC
TRBV11-2	TRBD2	.	TRBJ2-1	15	CASSDGTSIIDEQFF	TGTGCCAGCAGCGACGGGACTAGCATTATCGATGAGCAGTTCTTC
TRBV30	.	once	TRBJ2-7	11	CAWSIRGEQYF	TGTGCCTGGAGTATTCGGGGCGAGCAGTACTTC
TRBV5-6	.	.	TRBJ1-2	14	CASSLGEGVYGYTF	TGTGCCAGCAGCTTGGGGGAGGGGGTCTATGGCTACACCTTC
TRBV6-5	.	few	TRBJ2-7	11	CASSKPREQYF	TGTGCCAGCAGTAAGCCGCGGGAGCAGTACTTC
TRBV6-5	.	.	TRBJ2-7	14	CASSLFSTGYEQYF	TGTGCCAGCAGTTTGTTTTCGACAGGCTACGAGCAGTACTTC
TRBV10-3	TRBD2	.	TRBJ2-3	15	CATRTSGESTDTQYF	TGTGCCACTCGGACTAGCGGGGAGAGCACAGATACGCAGTATTTT
TRBV10-1	.	.	TRBJ2-5	13	CASARNGQETQYF	TGCGCCAGCGCTAGAAACGGCCAGGAGACCCAGTACTTC
TRBV9	.	.	TRBJ1-3	15	CASSGRGESGNTIYF	TGTGCCAGCAGCGGTAGGGGTGAATCTGGAAACACCATATATTTT
TRBV24-1	TRBD1	once	TRBJ2-1	12	CATRKTGTGYFF	TGTGCCACCAGGAAAACGGGGACAGGCTATTTCTTC
TRBV6-5	TRBD1	.	TRBJ2-1	14	CASRSGGSYNEQFF	TGTGCCAGCAGGTCAGGGGGCAGCTACAATGAGCAGTTCTTC
TRBV19	.	.	TRBJ1-1	13	CASSIDLGSEAFF	TGTGCCAGTAGTATAGATCTGGGCAGTGAAGCTTTCTTT
TRBV5-5	TRBD2	.	TRBJ2-3	16	CASSRLAGGPTDTQYF	TGTGCCAGCAGCCGACTAGCGGGGGGCCCCACAGATACGCAGTATTTT
TRBV18	.	.	TRBJ1-1	14	CASSPDRVSTEAFF	TGTGCCAGCTCACCAGATCGAGTTTCCACTGAAGCTTTCTTT
TRBV5-6	.	.	TRBJ2-7	13	CASRGAIPYEQYF	TGTGCCAGCAGAGGGGCAATACCCTACGAGCAGTACTTC
TRBV7-2	.	.	TRBJ1-6	19	CASSLDIFRVGGYNSPLHF	TGTGCCAGCAGCTTAGATATATTTAGGGTCGGGGGCTATAATTCACCCCTCCACTTT
TRBV28	TRBD1	.	TRBJ1-2	14	CASSLGTANYGYTF	TGTGCCAGCAGTCTCGGGACAGCTAACTATGGCTACACCTTC
TRBV9	.	.	TRBJ1-2	13	CASSDGTTYGYTF	TGTGCCAGCAGCGACGGGACAACCTATGGCTACACCTTC
TRBV30	TRBD2	.	TRBJ2-3	14	CAWSSGGWADTQYF	TGTGCCTGGAGCTCCGGGGGGTGGGCAGATACGCAGTATTTT
TRBV5-6	.	.	TRBJ2-1	14	CASSSSEGGLWQFF	TGTGCCAGCAGCTCGTCGGAGGGGGGGTTGTGGCAGTTCTTC
TRBV5-1	.	.	TRBJ2-2	15	CASSQNSGATGELFF	TGCGCCAGCAGCCAAAACTCGGGAGCGACCGGGGAGCTGTTTTTT
TRBV5-3	TRBD1	.	TRBJ1-2	17	CARSLVGDRADSYGYTF	TGTGCCAGAAGCTTGGTCGGGGACAGGGCAGACAGCTATGGCTACACCTTC
TRBV6-4	TRBD1	once	TRBJ1-6	18	CASSDRDRGKPYNSPLHF	TGTGCCAGCAGTGACAGGGACAGGGGGAAGCCCTATAATTCACCCCTCCACTTT
TRBV29-1	TRBD2	once	TRBJ2-1	14	CSVIAGGLSNEQFF	TGCAGCGTCATAGCGGGGGGCCTCTCCAATGAGCAGTTCTTC
TRBV24-1	TRBD1	.	TRBJ1-1	14	CATSDSRGPGEAFF	TGTGCCACCAGTGATAGCAGGGGGCCCGGTGAAGCTTTCTTT
TRBV15	TRBD2	.	TRBJ2-2	20	CATSTSLPWVAGAQAGELFF	TGTGCCACCAGCACCTCCCTGCCATGGGTAGCGGGGGCCCAAGCCGGGGAGCTGTTTTTT
TRBV3-1/TRBV3-2	TRBD1	.	TRBJ1-5	14	CASSPLQGLQPQHF	TGTGCCAGCAGCCCCCTACAGGGGTTACAGCCCCAGCATTTT
TRBV18	.	.	TRBJ2-5	14	CASSPLDGQETQYF	TGTGCCAGCTCACCCCTAGACGGCCAAGAGACCCAGTACTTC
TRBV5-1	.	.	TRBJ1-4	15	CASSPKEGIAEKLFF	TGCGCCAGCAGCCCCAAGGAGGGAATAGCAGAAAAACTGTTTTTT
TRBV18	.	once	TRBJ2-7	13	CASRRDIVGEQYF	TGTGCCAGCCGTCGGGACATTGTGGGCGAGCAGTACTTC
TRBV9	.	.	TRBJ1-2	14	CASSVGGGLYGYTF	TGTGCCAGCAGCGTAGGGGGGGGCCTCTATGGCTACACCTTC
TRBV3-1/TRBV3-2	TRBD1	.	TRBJ2-7	15	CASSQALAGGDEQYF	TGTGCCAGCAGCCAAGCGTTGGCAGGGGGAGACGAGCAGTACTTC
TRBV3-1/TRBV3-2	TRBD1	.	TRBJ2-4	15	CASSLRTGAKNIQYF	TGTGCCAGCAGCCTTCGGACAGGGGCCAAAAACATTCAGTACTTC
TRBV19	TRBD1	.	TRBJ1-5	15	CASSIAQGVGQPQHF	TGTGCCAGTAGTATAGCACAGGGGGTAGGTCAGCCCCAGCATTTT
TRBV25-1	TRBD1	few	TRBJ1-3	13	CASTGTVGNTIYF	TGTGCCAGCACCGGGACAGTTGGAAACACCATATATTTT
TRBV20-1	.	.	TRBJ1-2	11	CSARVGDGYTF	TGCAGTGCTAGGGTGGGCGACGGCTACACCTTC
TRBV19	.	.	TRBJ2-5	14	CASSIAARQETQYF	TGTGCCAGTAGTATAGCAGCCAGGCAAGAGACCCAGTACTTC
TRBV9	TRBD1	.	TRBJ1-1	13	CASSPTGEAEAFF	TGTGCCAGCAGCCCGACAGGGGAGGCTGAAGCTTTCTTT